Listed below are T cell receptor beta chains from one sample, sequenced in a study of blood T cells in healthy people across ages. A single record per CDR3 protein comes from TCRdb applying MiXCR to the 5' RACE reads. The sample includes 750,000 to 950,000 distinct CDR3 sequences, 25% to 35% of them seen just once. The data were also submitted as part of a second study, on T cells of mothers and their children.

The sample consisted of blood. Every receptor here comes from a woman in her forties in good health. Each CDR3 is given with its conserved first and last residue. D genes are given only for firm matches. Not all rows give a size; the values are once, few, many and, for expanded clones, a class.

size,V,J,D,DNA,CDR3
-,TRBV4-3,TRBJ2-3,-,TGCGCCAGCAGCCGGGGGCGAAATCCCACAGATACGCAGTATTTT,CASSRGRNPTDTQYF
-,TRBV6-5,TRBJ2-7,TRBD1,TGTGCCAGCAGTCCCTCCGGGACAGGGGTCAGCGAGCAGTACTTC,CASSPSGTGVSEQYF
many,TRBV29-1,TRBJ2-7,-,TGCAGCGTTGAAGGCCGGGACACTCTAGCCCTTTACGAGCAGTACTTC,CSVEGRDTLALYEQYF
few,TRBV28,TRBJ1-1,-,TGTGCCAGCAGTTTATACCCCCTTTCCACTCGGCGGAACACTGAAGCTTTCTTT,CASSLYPLSTRRNTEAFF
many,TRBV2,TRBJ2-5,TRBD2,TGTGCCAGCAACGAGGATAAGCGGGGGGAAGAGACCCAGTACTTC,CASNEDKRGEETQYF
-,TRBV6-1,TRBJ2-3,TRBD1,TGTGCCAGCAGGTCAGGGGGCGCGGTAGATACGCAGTATTTT,CASRSGGAVDTQYF
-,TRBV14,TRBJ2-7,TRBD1,TGTGCCAGCAGCCGCTTGCAGGGGGCCTACGAGCAGTACTTC,CASSRLQGAYEQYF
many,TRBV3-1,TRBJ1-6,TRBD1,TGTGCCAGCAGCGCGACAGGGGGCGCCGGGTATAATTCACCCCTCCACTTT,CASSATGGAGYNSPLHF
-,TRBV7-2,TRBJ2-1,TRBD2,TGTGCCAGCAGCTTTAGCGGGGGGGGCTTCAGAACCTACAATGAGCAGTTCTTC,CASSFSGGGFRTYNEQFF
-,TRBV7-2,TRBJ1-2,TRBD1,TGTGCCAGCAGTCCGCGACAGGGGGGACAGGATGGCTACACCTTC,CASSPRQGGQDGYTF
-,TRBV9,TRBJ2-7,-,TGTGCCAGCAGCGTTACGGCCGCTCCATCCTACGAGCAGTACTTC,CASSVTAAPSYEQYF
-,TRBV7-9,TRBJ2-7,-,TGTGCCAGCAGCTTTATGACAGCGTCGGGCGAGCAGTACTTC,CASSFMTASGEQYF
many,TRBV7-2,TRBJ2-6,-,TGTGCCAGCAGCTTAACCTTTGCAGGGGCAGGGGCCAACGTCCTGACTTTC,CASSLTFAGAGANVLTF
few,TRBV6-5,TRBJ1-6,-,TGTGCCAGCAGTTACCGGGAAAGTGGGAATTCACCCCTCCACTTT,CASSYRESGNSPLHF
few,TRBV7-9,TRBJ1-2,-,TGTGCCAGCAGCTTATCCCCCGCGCGTCGTTCTAACTATGGCTACACCTTC,CASSLSPARRSNYGYTF
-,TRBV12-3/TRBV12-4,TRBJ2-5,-,TGTGCCGGCAGCCAAATTATAAAACGAGGCCAAGAGACCCAGTACTTC,CAGSQIIKRGQETQYF
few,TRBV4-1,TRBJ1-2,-,TGCGCCAGCAGCCAAGATGGTCGGGGGGTCTCGAATGGCTACACCTTC,CASSQDGRGVSNGYTF
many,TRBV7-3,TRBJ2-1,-,TGTGCCAGCAGCTTAATACGGGGGGCCCCCTACAATGAGCAGTTCTTC,CASSLIRGAPYNEQFF
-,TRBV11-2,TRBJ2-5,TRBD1,TGTACCAGCAGCTTCACACAGGGGGCGAAGACCCAGTACTTC,CTSSFTQGAKTQYF
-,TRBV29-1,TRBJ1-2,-,TGCAGCGTTGCTTCCCCGTATGGCTACACCTTC,CSVASPYGYTF
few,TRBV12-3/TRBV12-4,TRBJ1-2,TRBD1,TGTGCCAGCAGTCCCGGGACAGTTCCCTACTATGGCTACACCTTC,CASSPGTVPYYGYTF
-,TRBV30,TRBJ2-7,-,TGTGCCTGGAGTGCGAACTCCTACGAGCAGTACTTC,CAWSANSYEQYF
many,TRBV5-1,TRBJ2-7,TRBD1,TGCGCCAGCAGCTTGCCCCAGGGGGACGAGCAGTACTTC,CASSLPQGDEQYF
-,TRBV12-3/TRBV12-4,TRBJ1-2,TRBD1,TGTGCCAGCAGTGCGACCGGGACAGGGGGAGTCTATGGCTACACCTTC,CASSATGTGGVYGYTF
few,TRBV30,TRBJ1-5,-,TGTGCCTGGAGCCCCATGGCTAATCAGCCCCAGCATTTT,CAWSPMANQPQHF
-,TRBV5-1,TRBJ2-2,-,TGCGCCAGCAGCTTCGTGGGCGGGGAGCTGTTTTTT,CASSFVGGELFF
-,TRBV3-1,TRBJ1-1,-,TGTGCCAGCAGACACACGGACCCTGAGAACACTGAAGCTTTCTTT,CASRHTDPENTEAFF
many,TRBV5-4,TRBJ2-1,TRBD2,TGTGCCAGCAGCTTGCGGGGGGGCTACAATGAGCAGTTCTTC,CASSLRGGYNEQFF
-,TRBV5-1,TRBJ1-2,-,TGCGTCAGCAGCTTCAGGGGCGAGACTAACTATGGCTACACCTTC,CVSSFRGETNYGYTF
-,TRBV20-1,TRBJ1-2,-,TGCAGTGCTCAGACAGAGTTCGAGGGCTACACCTTC,CSAQTEFEGYTF
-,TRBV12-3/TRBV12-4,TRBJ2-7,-,TGTGCCAGCAGGCCCCGGCGGACCTCCTACGAGCAGTACTTC,CASRPRRTSYEQYF
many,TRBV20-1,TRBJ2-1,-,TGCAGTGCTAACCGCGCGAATGAGCAGTTCTTC,CSANRANEQFF
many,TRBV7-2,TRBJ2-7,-,TGTGCCAGCAGCTTAGGAGGGGTACCCTACGAGCAGTACTTC,CASSLGGVPYEQYF
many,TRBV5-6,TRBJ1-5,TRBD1,TGTGCCAGCAGCTACGGACAGGGAGGGAGGCAGCCCCAGCATTTT,CASSYGQGGRQPQHF
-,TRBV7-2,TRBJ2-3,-,TGTGCCAGCAGCTCCCGGGCTAGCGCAGATACGCAGTATTTT,CASSSRASADTQYF
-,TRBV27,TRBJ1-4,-,TGTGCCAGCAGTCTTACAAGACAGGCATTCAATGAAAAACTGTTTTTT,CASSLTRQAFNEKLFF
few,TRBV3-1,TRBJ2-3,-,TGTGCCAGCAGCCAAGGTGGCATAAAGGGAGGAGGTACGCAGTATTTT,CASSQGGIKGGGTQYF
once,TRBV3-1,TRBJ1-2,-,TGTGCCAGCAGCCAAGTTTCTTCCTATGGCTACACCTTC,CASSQVSSYGYTF
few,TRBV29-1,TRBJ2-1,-,TGCAGCGCTCGGGCAGGGAATATCAATGAGCAGTTCTTC,CSARAGNINEQFF
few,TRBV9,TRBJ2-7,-,TGTGCCAGCAGCCCCGGGGTGGGGCTGAACGAGCAGTACTTC,CASSPGVGLNEQYF
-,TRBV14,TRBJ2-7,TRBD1,TGTGCCAGCAGCCTGACGACAGGGCCCTACGAGCAGTACTTC,CASSLTTGPYEQYF
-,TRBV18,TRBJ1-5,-,TGTGCCAGCTCACCGTCGGCCCGACGAAGTCAGCATTTT,CASSPSARRSQHF
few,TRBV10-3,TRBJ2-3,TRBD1,TGTGCCATCAGTGAGCGGGACAGGGGCCCTAGCACAGATACGCAGTATTTT,CAISERDRGPSTDTQYF
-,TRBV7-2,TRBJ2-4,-,TGTGCCAGCAGCTTCGAAGCAGCCAAAAACATTCCGGACTTC,CASSFEAAKNIPDF
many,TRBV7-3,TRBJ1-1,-,TGTGCCAGCAGCTTAGTTGGTAGGGGCCACACTGAAGCTTTCTTT,CASSLVGRGHTEAFF
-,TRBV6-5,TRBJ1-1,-,TGTGCCAGCAGTTTTCAGTCCATCATGAACACTGAAGCTTTCTTT,CASSFQSIMNTEAFF
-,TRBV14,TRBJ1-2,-,TGTGCCAGCAGCATTTCGGCGGGATATGGCTACACCTTC,CASSISAGYGYTF